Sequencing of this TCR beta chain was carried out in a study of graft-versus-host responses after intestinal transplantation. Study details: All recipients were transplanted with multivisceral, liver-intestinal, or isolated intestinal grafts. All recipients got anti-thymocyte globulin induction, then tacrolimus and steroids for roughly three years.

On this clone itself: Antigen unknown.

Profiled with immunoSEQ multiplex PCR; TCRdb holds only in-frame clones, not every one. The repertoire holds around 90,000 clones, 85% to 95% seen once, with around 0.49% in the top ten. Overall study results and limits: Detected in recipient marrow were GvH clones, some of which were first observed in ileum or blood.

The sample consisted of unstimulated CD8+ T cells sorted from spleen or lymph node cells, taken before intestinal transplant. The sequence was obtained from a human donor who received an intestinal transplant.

The CDR3 nucleotides are TGTGCCTGGACTTCAACCGGGACTCTAAATGAGCAGTTCTTC. Protein product: CAWTSTGTLNEQFF. The chain is built from TRBV30 and TRBJ2-1, with D possibly being TRBD2 (6 bases). Trimming cost V 4 bases and J 7 bases, with 17 bases left between them. From germline, CDR1 is GTSNPN and CDR2 SVGIG (reference sequence). The CDR3 is made up of 14 amino acids.